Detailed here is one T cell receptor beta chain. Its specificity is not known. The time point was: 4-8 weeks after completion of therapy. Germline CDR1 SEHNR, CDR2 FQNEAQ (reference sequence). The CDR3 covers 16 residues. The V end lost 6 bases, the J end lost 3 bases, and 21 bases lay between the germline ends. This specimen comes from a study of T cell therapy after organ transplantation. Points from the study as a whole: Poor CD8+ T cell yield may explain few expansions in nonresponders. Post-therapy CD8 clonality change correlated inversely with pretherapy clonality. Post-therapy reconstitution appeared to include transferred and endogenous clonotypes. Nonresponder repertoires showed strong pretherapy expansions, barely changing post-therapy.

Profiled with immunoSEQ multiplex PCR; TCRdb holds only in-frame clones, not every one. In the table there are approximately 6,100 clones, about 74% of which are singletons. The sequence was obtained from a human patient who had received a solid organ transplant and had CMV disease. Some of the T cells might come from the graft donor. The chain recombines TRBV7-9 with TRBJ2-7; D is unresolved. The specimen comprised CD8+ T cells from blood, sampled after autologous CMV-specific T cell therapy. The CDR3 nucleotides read TGTGCCAGCAGTTCACTCTCTGGACCTGGGATCTACGAGCAGTACTTC. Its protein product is CASSSLSGPGIYEQYF. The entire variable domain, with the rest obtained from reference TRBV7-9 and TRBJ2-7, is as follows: DTGVSQNPRHKITKRGQNVTFRCDPISEHNRLYWYRQTLGQGPEFLTYFQNEAQLEKSRLLSDRFSAERPKGSFSTLEIQRTEQGDSAMYLCASSSLSGPGIYEQYFGPGTRLTVT.